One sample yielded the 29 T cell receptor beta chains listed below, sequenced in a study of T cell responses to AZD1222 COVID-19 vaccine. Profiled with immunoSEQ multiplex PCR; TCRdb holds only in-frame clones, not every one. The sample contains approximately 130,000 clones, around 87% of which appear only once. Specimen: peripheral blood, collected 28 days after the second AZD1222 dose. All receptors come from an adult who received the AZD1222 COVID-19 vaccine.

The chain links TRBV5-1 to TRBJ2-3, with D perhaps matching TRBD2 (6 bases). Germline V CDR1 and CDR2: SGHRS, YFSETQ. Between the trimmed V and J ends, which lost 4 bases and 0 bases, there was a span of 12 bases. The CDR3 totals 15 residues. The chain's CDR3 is CASSPEGVSTDTQYF. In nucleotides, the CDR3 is TGCGCCAGCAGCCCGGAGGGCGTGAGCACAGATACGCAGTATTTT.

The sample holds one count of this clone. The CDR3 nucleotides read TGTGCCAGCAGTCGGGACAGGGATTATGGCTACACCTTC. The encoded protein is CASSRDRDYGYTF. The J gene is TRBJ1-2, the V gene TRBV27; 9 bases align to TRBD1. CDR3 length: 13 amino acids. Germline CDR1 reads MNHEY; CDR2 reads SMNVEV (reference sequence). The V segment lost 5 bases and the J segment 5 bases; nucleotides outside the gene matches: 3.

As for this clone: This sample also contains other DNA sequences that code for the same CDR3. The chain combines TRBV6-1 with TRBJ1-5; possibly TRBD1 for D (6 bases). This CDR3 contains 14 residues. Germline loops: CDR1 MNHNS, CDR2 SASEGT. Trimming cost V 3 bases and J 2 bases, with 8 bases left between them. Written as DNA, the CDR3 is TGTGCCAGCAGTGAGGCAGGGGGCAATCAGCCCCAGCATTTT. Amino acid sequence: CASSEAGGNQPQHF.

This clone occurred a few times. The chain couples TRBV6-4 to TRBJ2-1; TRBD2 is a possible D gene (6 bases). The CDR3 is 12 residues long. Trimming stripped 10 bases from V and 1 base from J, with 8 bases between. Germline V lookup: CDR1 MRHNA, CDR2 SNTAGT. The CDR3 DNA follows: TGTGCCACCGGGACTTCCTACAATGAGCAGTTCTTC. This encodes CATGTSYNEQFF.

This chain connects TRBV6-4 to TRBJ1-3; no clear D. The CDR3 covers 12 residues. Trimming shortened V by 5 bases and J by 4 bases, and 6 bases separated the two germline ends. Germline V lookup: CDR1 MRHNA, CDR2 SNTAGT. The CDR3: CASSQSGNTIYF. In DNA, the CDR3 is TGTGCCAGCAGTCAGTCCGGAAACACCATATATTTT.

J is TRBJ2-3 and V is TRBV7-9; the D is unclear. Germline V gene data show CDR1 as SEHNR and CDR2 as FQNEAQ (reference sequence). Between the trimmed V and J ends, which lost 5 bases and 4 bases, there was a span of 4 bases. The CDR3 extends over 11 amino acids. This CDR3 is CASSPPDTQYF. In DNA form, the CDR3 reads TGTGCCAGCAGCCCACCAGATACGCAGTATTTT. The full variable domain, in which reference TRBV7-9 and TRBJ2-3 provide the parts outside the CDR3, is DTGVSQNPRHKITKRGQNVTFRCDPISEHNRLYWYRQTLGQGPEFLTYFQNEAQLEKSRLLSDRFSAERPKGSFSTLEIQRTEQGDSAMYLCASSPPDTQYFGPGTRLTVL.

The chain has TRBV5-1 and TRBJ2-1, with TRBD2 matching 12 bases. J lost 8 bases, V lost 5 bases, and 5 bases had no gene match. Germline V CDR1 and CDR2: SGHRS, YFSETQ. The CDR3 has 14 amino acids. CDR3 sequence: CASSWTSGVYEQFF. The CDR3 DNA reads TGCGCCAGCAGTTGGACTAGCGGGGTGTATGAGCAGTTCTTC.

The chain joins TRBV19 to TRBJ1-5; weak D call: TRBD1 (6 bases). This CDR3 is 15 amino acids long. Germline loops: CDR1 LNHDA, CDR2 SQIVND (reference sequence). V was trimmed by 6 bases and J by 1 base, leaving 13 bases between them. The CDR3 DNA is TGTGCCAGTAGATCCGTAGGACAGAGCAATCAGCCCCAGCATTTT. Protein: CASRSVGQSNQPQHF. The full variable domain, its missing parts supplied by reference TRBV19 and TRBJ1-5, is DGGITQSPKYLFRKEGQNVTLSCEQNLNHDAMYWYRQDPGQGLRLIYYSQIVNDFQKGDIAEGYSVSREKKESFPLTVTSAQKNPTAFYLCASRSVGQSNQPQHFGDGTRLSIL.

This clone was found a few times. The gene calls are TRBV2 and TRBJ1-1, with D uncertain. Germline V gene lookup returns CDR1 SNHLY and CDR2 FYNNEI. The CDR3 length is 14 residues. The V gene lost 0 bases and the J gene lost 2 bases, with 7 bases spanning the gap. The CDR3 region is CASSEAAINTEAFF. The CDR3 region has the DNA TGTGCCAGCAGTGAAGCGGCGATCAACACTGAAGCTTTCTTT.

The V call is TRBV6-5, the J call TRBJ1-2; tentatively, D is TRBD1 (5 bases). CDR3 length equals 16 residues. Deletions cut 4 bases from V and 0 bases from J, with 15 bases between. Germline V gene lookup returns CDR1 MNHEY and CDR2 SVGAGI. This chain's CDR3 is CASSFISRTPNYGYTF. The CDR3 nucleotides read TGTGCCAGCAGTTTTATCTCTCGGACACCTAACTATGGCTACACCTTC.

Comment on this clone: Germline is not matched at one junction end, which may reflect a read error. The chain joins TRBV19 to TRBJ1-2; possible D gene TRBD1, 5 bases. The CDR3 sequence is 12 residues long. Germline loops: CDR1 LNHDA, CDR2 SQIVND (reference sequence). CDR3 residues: CATLGRVYDYTF. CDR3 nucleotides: TGTGCCACCCTGGGACGAGTCTATGACTACACCTTC. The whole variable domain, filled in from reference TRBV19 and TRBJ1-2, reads DGGITQSPKYLFRKEGQNVTLSCEQNLNHDAMYWYRQDPGQGLRLIYYSQIVNDFQKGDIAEGYSVSREKKESFPLTVTSAQKNPTAFYLCATLGRVYDYTFGSGTRLTVV.

The CDR3 here is CASSTGTPTYEQYF. The CDR3 nucleotides are TGTGCCAGCAGCACCGGGACACCGACCTACGAGCAGTACTTC. This sequence joins TRBV9 and TRBJ2-7; D is possibly TRBD1 (6 bases). V was pared by 4 bases and J by 2 bases, with 13 bases between. The CDR3 length is 14 residues. The germline V gene has CDR1 SGDLS and CDR2 YYNGEE.

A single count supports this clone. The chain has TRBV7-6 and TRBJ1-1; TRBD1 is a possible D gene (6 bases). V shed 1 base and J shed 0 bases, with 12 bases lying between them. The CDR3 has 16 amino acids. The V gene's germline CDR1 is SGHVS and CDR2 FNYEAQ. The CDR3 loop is CASSLVGGPMNTEAFF. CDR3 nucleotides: TGTGCCAGCAGCTTAGTGGGGGGCCCTATGAACACTGAAGCTTTCTTT.

CDR3 loop: CASSSTSGGRQETQYF. The CDR3 region has the DNA TGTGCCAGCAGTTCAACTAGCGGGGGCCGTCAAGAGACCCAGTACTTC. V gene TRBV6-6 combines with J gene TRBJ2-5, with 11 bases matching TRBD2. Per the germline V gene, CDR1 is MNHNY and CDR2 is SVGAGI (reference sequence). V shed 4 bases and J 2 bases; nucleotides not matched to a gene: 6. CDR3 size: 16 residues.

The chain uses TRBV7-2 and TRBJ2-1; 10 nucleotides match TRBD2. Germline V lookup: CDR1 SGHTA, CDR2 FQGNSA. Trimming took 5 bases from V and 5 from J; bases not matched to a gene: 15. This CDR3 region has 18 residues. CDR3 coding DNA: TGTGCCAGCAGCACCCGACTAGCGGGCGTGCGGATAAACAATGAGCAGTTCTTC. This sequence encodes CASSTRLAGVRINNEQFF.

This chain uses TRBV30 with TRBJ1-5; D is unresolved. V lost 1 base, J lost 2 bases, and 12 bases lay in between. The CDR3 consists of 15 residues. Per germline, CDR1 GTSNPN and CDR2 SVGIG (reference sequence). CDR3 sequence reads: CAWSAPRSGNQPQHF. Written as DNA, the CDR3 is TGTGCCTGGAGTGCGCCCCGGTCGGGCAATCAGCCCCAGCATTTT. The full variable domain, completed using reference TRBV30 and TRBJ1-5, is SQTIHQWPATLVQPVGSPLSLECTVEGTSNPNLYWYRQAAGRGLQLLFYSVGIGQISSEVPQNLSASRPQDRQFILSSKKLLLSDSGFYLCAWSAPRSGNQPQHFGDGTRLSIL.

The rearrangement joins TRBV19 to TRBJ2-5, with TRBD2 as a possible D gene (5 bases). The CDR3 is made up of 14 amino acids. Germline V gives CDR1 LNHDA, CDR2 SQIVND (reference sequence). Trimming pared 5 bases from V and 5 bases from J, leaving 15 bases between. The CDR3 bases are TGTGCCAGTAGTCCCCCCCGAGGGTGGGAGACCCAGTACTTC. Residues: CASSPPRGWETQYF.

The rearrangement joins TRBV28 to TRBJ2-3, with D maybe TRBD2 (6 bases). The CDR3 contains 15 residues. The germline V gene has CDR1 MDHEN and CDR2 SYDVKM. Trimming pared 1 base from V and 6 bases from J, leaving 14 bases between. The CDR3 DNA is TGTGCCAGCAGTTTATACGGGGAGGCAGGGGATACGCAGTATTTT. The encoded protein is CASSLYGEAGDTQYF.

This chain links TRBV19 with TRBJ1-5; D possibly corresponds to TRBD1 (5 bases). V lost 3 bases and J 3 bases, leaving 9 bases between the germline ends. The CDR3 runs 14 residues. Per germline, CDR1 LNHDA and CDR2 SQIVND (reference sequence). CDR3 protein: CASSIWGDNQPQHF. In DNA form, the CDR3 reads TGTGCCAGTAGTATTTGGGGGGACAATCAGCCCCAGCATTTT.

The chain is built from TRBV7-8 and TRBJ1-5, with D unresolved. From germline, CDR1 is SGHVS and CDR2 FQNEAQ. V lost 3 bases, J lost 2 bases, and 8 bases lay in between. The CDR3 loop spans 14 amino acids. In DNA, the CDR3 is TGTGCCAGCAGCTTGAGTTGGGGCAATCAGCCCCAGCATTTT. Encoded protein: CASSLSWGNQPQHF.

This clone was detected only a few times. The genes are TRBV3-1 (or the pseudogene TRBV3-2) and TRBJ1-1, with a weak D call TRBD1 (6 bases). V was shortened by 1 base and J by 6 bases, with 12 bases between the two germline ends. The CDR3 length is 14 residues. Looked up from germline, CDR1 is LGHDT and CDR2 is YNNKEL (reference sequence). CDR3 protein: CASSQGTETAEAFF. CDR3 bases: TGTGCCAGCAGCCAAGGGACAGAGACCGCTGAAGCTTTCTTT.

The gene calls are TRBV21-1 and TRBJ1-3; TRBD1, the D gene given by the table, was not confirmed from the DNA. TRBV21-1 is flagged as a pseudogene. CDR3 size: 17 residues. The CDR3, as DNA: TGTGCCAGCAGCATAGGACAGGCCCGAATCTCTGGAAACACCATATATTTT. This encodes CASSIGQARISGNTIYF.

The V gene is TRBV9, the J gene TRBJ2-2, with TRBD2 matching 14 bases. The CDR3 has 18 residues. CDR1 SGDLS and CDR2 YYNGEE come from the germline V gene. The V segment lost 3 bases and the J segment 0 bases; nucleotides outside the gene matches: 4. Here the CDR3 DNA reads TGTGCCAGCAGCGACAGACTAGCGGGGGGGTCGAACACCGGGGAGCTGTTTTTT. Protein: CASSDRLAGGSNTGELFF.

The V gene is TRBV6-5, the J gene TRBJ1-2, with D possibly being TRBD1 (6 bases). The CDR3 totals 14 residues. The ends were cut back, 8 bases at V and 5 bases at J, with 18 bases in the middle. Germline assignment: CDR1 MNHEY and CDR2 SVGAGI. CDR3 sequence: CASRTVGVRYGYTF. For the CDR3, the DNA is TGTGCCAGCCGGACAGTTGGGGTTAGGTATGGCTACACCTTC.

The CDR3 is CASSDRGRYGYTF. CDR3 nucleotide sequence: TGTGCCAGCAGTGATCGGGGAAGATACGGCTACACCTTC. The rearrangement joins TRBV2 to TRBJ1-2; no clear D. Trimming left V 3 bases short and J 8 bases short, with 13 bases between. The length of the CDR3 is 13 residues. Per the germline V gene, CDR1 is SNHLY and CDR2 is FYNNEI.

CDR3 nucleotides: TGTGCCAGCAGCCAAGACCGGACTCTCGACGAGCAGTACTTC. This sequence encodes CASSQDRTLDEQYF. The rearrangement links TRBV4-2 to TRBJ2-7; the D gene is possibly TRBD2 (5 bases). Germline V gene lookup returns CDR1 LGHNA and CDR2 YNFKEQ. V lost 0 bases and J lost 5, with 11 bases in between. The CDR3 is 14 residues long.

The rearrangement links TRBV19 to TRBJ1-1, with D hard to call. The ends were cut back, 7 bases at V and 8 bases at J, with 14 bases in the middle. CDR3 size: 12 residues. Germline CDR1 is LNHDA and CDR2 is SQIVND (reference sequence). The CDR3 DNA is TGTGCCAGTAAAATGGGGAATAGAGAAGCTTTCTTT. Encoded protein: CASKMGNREAFF.

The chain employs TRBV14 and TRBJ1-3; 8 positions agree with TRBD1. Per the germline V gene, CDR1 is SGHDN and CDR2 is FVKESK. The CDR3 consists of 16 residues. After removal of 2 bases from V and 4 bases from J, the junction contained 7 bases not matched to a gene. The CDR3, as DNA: TGTGCCAGCAGCCAACCTGGGACAGGTTTCGGAAACACCATATATTTT. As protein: CASSQPGTGFGNTIYF.

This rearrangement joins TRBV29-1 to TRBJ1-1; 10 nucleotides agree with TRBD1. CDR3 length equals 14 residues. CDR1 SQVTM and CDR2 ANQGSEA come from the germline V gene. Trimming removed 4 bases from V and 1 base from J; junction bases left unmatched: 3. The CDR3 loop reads CSVADRGRNTEAFF. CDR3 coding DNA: TGCAGCGTTGCTGACAGGGGGCGGAACACTGAAGCTTTCTTT.